This entry concerns a single T cell receptor beta chain. Read data end 3 residues before the CDR3 end; the end is taken from the germline J gene. The CDR3 runs 14 residues. The germline V and J ends were trimmed by 4 bases and 4 bases, with 12 bases remaining between them. Germline V gives CDR1 SNHLY, CDR2 FYNNEI. The data were obtained in a study of T cells in women clearing cervical HPV infection. Study context: Only a few women had HLA typing results available.

Generated by immunoSEQ multiplex PCR, the TCRdb table keeps only in-frame clones and is missing some. This sample's table has roughly 22,000 clones. The J gene is TRBJ2-3, the V gene TRBV2; a weak D match, TRBD2 (6 bases). Material for sequencing was blood buffy coat. This TCR derives from a woman between 18 and 69 years old with a cervical HPV16 infection that either progressed to CIN3+ or cleared (not recorded which). The CDR3 protein is CASSGLGGADTQYF. The sequenced part of the CDR3 DNA is TGTGCCAGCAGTGGACTAGGAGGGGCAGATACG.